These T cell receptor beta chains were read from a single sample in a study of CD8+CD57+ T cells in acquired aplastic anemia. TCRdb reprocessed the reads via MiXCR and lists one record per CDR3 protein. The repertoire holds 250,000 to 350,000 distinct CDR3 sequences, approximately 60% seen once, with roughly 1.3% in the top ten. Sequencing input: sorted CD4+, CD8+, or CD8+CD57+ T cells (not recorded which) from PBMCs. The receptors were gathered from a human donor with aplastic anemia. CDR3s include the opening cysteine and the closing phenylalanine or tryptophan. A D gene is named only where the DNA matches it firmly. Size is omitted from some rows. Given values are once, few, many or a class for expanded clones.

CSAIALRGEKTQYF,TGCAGTGCTATAGCTTTGAGGGGGGAGAAGACCCAGTACTTC,NA,NA,TRBV20-1,TRBJ2-5
CASSPRGQAFF,TGTGCCAGCAGTCCTCGGGGTCAAGCTTTCTTT,NA,NA,TRBV11-1,TRBJ1-1
CASSRGSYSEQFF,TGTGCCAGCAGCCGAGGTAGCTACAGTGAGCAGTTCTTC,NA,NA,TRBV3-1,TRBJ2-1
CASVWGAPGNTIYF,TGTGCCAGTGTGTGGGGGGCTCCTGGAAACACCATATATTTT,NA,NA,TRBV2,TRBJ1-3
CASSTGDRWETQYF,TGTGCCAGCAGCACAGGGGACAGGTGGGAGACCCAGTACTTC,TRBD1,many,TRBV7-8,TRBJ2-5
CASSLPGKDSNQPQRF,TGTGCCAGTAGTCTACCGGGAAAAGATAGCAATCAGCCCCAGCGTTTT,NA,NA,TRBV19,TRBJ1-5
CASSRAANYGYTF,TGTGCCAGTAGTAGGGCAGCTAACTATGGCTACACCTTC,NA,NA,TRBV19,TRBJ1-2
CASSLYHTNQPQHF,TGTGCCAGCAGCTTGTACCATACCAATCAGCCCCAGCATTTT,NA,many,TRBV5-6,TRBJ1-5
CASSLIGTSGTRRFF,TGTGCCAGCAGTTTAATCGGGACTAGCGGGACCCGCCGGTTCTTC,TRBD2,many,TRBV27,TRBJ2-1
CASSSQAWSNSPLHF,TGTGCCAGCAGCTCCCAAGCATGGTCCAATTCACCCCTCCACTTT,NA,few,TRBV7-6,TRBJ1-6
CASSVGPTSYEQYF,TGTGCCAGCAGTGTGGGGCCGACATCCTACGAGCAGTACTTC,NA,NA,TRBV2,TRBJ2-7
CATSRGTGFYNSPLHF,TGTGCCACCAGCAGAGGGACAGGTTTCTATAATTCACCCCTCCACTTT,TRBD1,NA,TRBV15,TRBJ1-6
CASSRGGQGDQPQHF,TGTGCCAGCAGCCGTGGGGGACAGGGGGATCAGCCCCAGCATTTT,TRBD1,many,TRBV3-1,TRBJ1-5
CAITGTGANYGYTF,TGTGCCATTACCGGGACAGGGGCTAACTATGGCTACACCTTC,TRBD1,few,TRBV10-3,TRBJ1-2
CASSLGVRALETQYF,TGTGCCAGCAGCTTAGGCGTGAGGGCTCTGGAGACCCAGTACTTC,NA,NA,TRBV7-4,TRBJ2-5
CASSLTGLTTDTQYF,TGCGCCAGCAGCTTGACCGGCCTTACCACAGATACGCAGTATTTT,NA,NA,TRBV5-1,TRBJ2-3
CASSRGVVQETQYF,TGTGCCAGCAGCAGGGGGGTAGTCCAAGAGACCCAGTACTTC,NA,NA,TRBV7-8,TRBJ2-5
CASSPVLAGVVYEQYF,TGTGCCAGCAGCCCCGTCCTAGCGGGAGTGGTCTACGAGCAGTACTTC,TRBD2,NA,TRBV7-9,TRBJ2-7
CASSFSNRYTEAFF,TGTGCCAGCAGCTTCTCTAACCGATACACAGAAGCTTTCTTT,NA,NA,TRBV7-4,TRBJ1-1
CASSHGQLNTEAFF,TGTGCCAGCAGCCATGGGCAGCTGAACACTGAAGCTTTCTTT,NA,many,TRBV3-1,TRBJ1-1
CASSLNSGSYNEQFF,TGCGCCAGCAGCTTAAATAGCGGGTCGTACAATGAGCAGTTCTTC,TRBD2,many,TRBV5-1,TRBJ2-1
CASPSGRAYEQYF,TGTGCCAGTCCTAGCGGGAGGGCCTACGAGCAGTACTTC,TRBD2,NA,TRBV25-1,TRBJ2-7
CASSGLKGSINEQFF,TGTGCCAGCAGCGGACTTAAGGGGAGTATTAATGAGCAGTTCTTC,NA,NA,TRBV7-9,TRBJ2-1
CATSSPGQGSGLNEQFF,TGTGCCACCAGCAGCCCGGGGCAAGGGAGTGGTCTAAATGAGCAGTTCTTC,NA,NA,TRBV15,TRBJ2-1
CASSQGLGEFSNQPQHF,TGCGCCAGCAGCCAGGGACTGGGGGAGTTTAGCAATCAGCCCCAGCATTTT,NA,many,TRBV4-1,TRBJ1-5
CASSDQGGGRQPQHF,TGTGCCAGTAGTGATCAGGGGGGGGGCAGACAGCCCCAGCATTTT,TRBD1,many,TRBV19,TRBJ1-5
CASTGTNNEQFF,TGTGCCAGTACCGGGACCAACAATGAGCAGTTCTTC,NA,NA,TRBV6-1,TRBJ2-1
CASSQRDGSNQPQHF,TGTGCCAGCAGCCAAAGGGACGGTAGCAATCAGCCCCAGCATTTT,NA,NA,TRBV6-1,TRBJ1-5
CASSLETGVNSPLHF,TGCGCCAGCAGCTTGGAGACAGGGGTTAATTCACCCCTCCACTTT,TRBD1,many,TRBV5-1,TRBJ1-6
CASSVSGTSGQETQYF,TGTGCCAGCAGCGTCTCCGGGACTAGCGGCCAAGAGACCCAGTACTTC,TRBD2,many,TRBV9,TRBJ2-5
CATRPYGYTF,TGTGCCACCCGTCCGTATGGCTACACCTTC,NA,NA,TRBV24-1,TRBJ1-2
CASNRGGSYNEQFF,TGTGCCAGCAACCGCGGGGGGTCATACAATGAGCAGTTCTTC,TRBD2,many,TRBV2,TRBJ2-1
CASSLWGGGYNSPLHF,TGTGCCAGCAGTTTATGGGGGGGTGGCTATAATTCACCCCTCCACTTT,NA,many,TRBV27,TRBJ1-6
CASSPRDQGYEKLFF,TGTGCCAGTAGCCCAAGGGATCAGGGGTATGAAAAACTGTTTTTT,NA,NA,TRBV19,TRBJ1-4
CASRIPSAGSNSPLHF,TGTGCCAGTAGAATTCCGTCGGCAGGGAGCAATTCACCCCTCCACTTT,NA,NA,TRBV19,TRBJ1-6
CSASPTPSSYEQYF,TGCAGTGCTAGCCCGACACCGTCCTCCTACGAGCAGTACTTC,NA,few,TRBV20-1,TRBJ2-7